This TCR beta chain was sequenced for a study of T-cell memory formation after mild COVID-19. Study-wide findings and caveats: CD4+ bias marked clones expanding day 15 to 37, unlike balanced contracting clones.

The CDR3 is 11 amino acids. With 3 bases removed from V and 5 bases from J, the gap between germline ends came to 4 bases. The germline gives CDR1 LNHDA, CDR2 SQIVND (reference sequence). This clonotype was recorded a few times. Its cognate antigen is unknown. TCRdb ran MiXCR on the 5' RACE reads and lists one entry per CDR3 protein. The sample has 150,000 to 200,000 distinct CDR3 sequences, around a tenth seen once; the top ten hold 3.5% to 4%. The chain recombines TRBV19 with TRBJ2-5; no definite D call. This TCR was recovered from a man in his late teens or twenties who had mild COVID-19 (a few samples of this study predate the infection). Cell type and time point are not known. Sequences were obtained from PBMCs or a T cell subset sorted from them (not recorded which). For the CDR3, the DNA is TGTGCCAGTAGTATTCGGGAGACCCAGTACTTC. The encoded protein is CASSIRETQYF.